This T cell receptor (beta chain) was sequenced for a study of cytomegalovirus exposure and HLA in healthy donors. Whole-study results and caveats: Researchers left out some V segments, among them TRBV6-2 and TRBV6-3, as indistinguishable. The authors later linked a missense DCLRE1C variant to TCR beta V- and J-gene trimming. Associated with HLA alleles at 0.05 false discovery rate in a later analysis were around 17,000 TCR beta sequences.

Each donor's status was that of a healthy bone marrow donor. The study ran its PCR with 60 Vbeta and 13 Jbeta primers. TCRdb's table, derived via immunoSEQ multiplex PCR, lists solely in-frame clones and lacks some. The sample consists of about 160,000 clones, over 75% of them appearing once. With regard to this clone: Its specificity is not known.

This CDR3 is 18 amino acids long. Germline loops: CDR1 WNHNN, CDR2 SYGVQD (reference sequence). V lost 4 bases to trimming and J lost 0 bases; unmatched junction nucleotides: 9. This receptor was identified in a woman aged 30 to 39 in good health and CMV-seronegative. Sequencing was carried out using PBMCs. V gene TRBV10-1 combines with J gene TRBJ2-6; TRBD1 aligns across 7 bases. CDR3 sequence: CASSASGTVHSGANVLTF. The DNA for the CDR3 is TGCGCCAGCAGTGCCTCTGGGACAGTCCACTCTGGGGCCAACGTCCTGACTTTC.